Listed below are T cell receptor beta chains from one sample, sequenced in a study of blood T cell repertoires in COVID-19. TCRdb keeps only in-frame clones here, not all; method: immunoSEQ multiplex PCR. The sample includes 100,000 to 120,000 clones, about 70% seen only once; the top ten take over 6%. Sequenced sample: peripheral blood. The receptor source for this set is a woman aged 55-70 years with acute or convalescent COVID-19. Each CDR3 is given with its conserved first and last residue.

v_call	j_call	cdr3_aa
TRBV11-1	TRBJ2-1	CASSLMAGRHEQFF
TRBV5-5	TRBJ1-2	CASSSPGNYGYTF
TRBV14	TRBJ1-6	CASSQVNSPLHF
TRBV6-4	TRBJ2-3	CASSDYSRGTQYF
TRBV3-1/TRBV3-2	TRBJ2-4	CASSQVAGTRTPAKNIQYF
TRBV7-2	TRBJ1-1	CASSSRVNTEAFF
TRBV10-1	TRBJ1-2	CASSETGANGYTF
TRBV19	TRBJ1-2	CASSIKGQGNYGYTF
TRBV12-3/TRBV12-4	TRBJ1-1	CASSIRGNTEAFF
TRBV28	TRBJ1-2	CASSPGGMGYGYTF
TRBV27	TRBJ2-1	CASSSAGTGDNEQFF
TRBV28	TRBJ2-7	CASSPGGSRSYEQYF
TRBV6-1	TRBJ1-6	CASSEYGTGSSPLHF
TRBV6-5	TRBJ1-4	CASSYSPGGGEKLFF
TRBV11-2	TRBJ2-3	CASGGQGSTDTQYF
TRBV11-2	TRBJ1-4	CASSPNAQGYNEKLFF
TRBV6-5	TRBJ2-7	CAISRSGGNSYEQYF
TRBV10-2	TRBJ1-2	CATMTGNYGYTF
TRBV19	TRBJ1-3	CASNSDNGRGNTIYF
TRBV24-1	TRBJ2-7	CATSAHRASSYEQYF
TRBV3-1/TRBV3-2	TRBJ1-5	CASSQDVRNQPQHF
TRBV7-2	TRBJ2-2	CASSIGGQRSGELFF
TRBV4-1	TRBJ1-1	CASSSPVGLNTEAFF
TRBV4-1	TRBJ1-2	CASSQEGRANYGYTF
TRBV11-2	TRBJ1-1	CASRQRERTEAFF
TRBV29-1	TRBJ2-2	CSVTQRINGELFF
TRBV12-2	TRBJ1-3	CASRPTGWLGSSGNTIYF
TRBV2	TRBJ1-5	CASMGRGVQPQHF
TRBV6-1	TRBJ1-2	CASSEQGQYGYTF
TRBV7-2	TRBJ1-2	CASTVDRNNYGYTF
TRBV7-8	TRBJ2-3	CASSLVQVGTDTQYF
TRBV5-1	TRBJ2-7	CASSLAFSTEGYEQYF
TRBV7-6	TRBJ1-2	CASSLGPQGANYGYTF
TRBV6-7	TRBJ2-2	CASSYLGELFF
TRBV9	TRBJ1-1	CASSEGTAGGKAFF
TRBV6-2/TRBV6-3	TRBJ2-7	CASSYTGGLYEQYF
TRBV28	TRBJ2-1	CASSPVAGYFGNEQFF
TRBV5-1	TRBJ2-3	CASSKSRGDRDTQYF
TRBV6-2/TRBV6-3	TRBJ1-5	CASSRDGNQPQHF
TRBV9	TRBJ2-1	CASSVEQGSLNEQFF
TRBV19	TRBJ1-2	CASSRQGGIYGYTF